The rows below give T cell receptor beta chains drawn from one sample of a study of CD8+CD57+ T cells in acquired aplastic anemia. TCRdb reanalysed the reads using MiXCR and keeps one entry per CDR3 protein. The profile covers under 200,000 distinct CDR3 sequences, with 70% to 75% appearing a single time and about 50% taken by the ten largest. The sample was sorted CD4+, CD8+, or CD8+CD57+ T cells (not recorded which) from PBMCs. The receptors here all came from a human donor with aplastic anemia. The CDR3 runs from the conserved cysteine through the conserved F or W. A D gene is named only where the DNA matches it firmly. Where a row states a size, it is once, few, many or the class of an expanded clone; other rows omit it.

CDR3nt	CDR3aa	j_gene	d_gene	abundance	v_gene
TGTGCCAGCAGCGTAGGAGCGGCCCCCGATACGCAGTATTTT	CASSVGAAPDTQYF	TRBJ2-3	NA	NA	TRBV9
TGTGCCAGCAGCCGATTGGTCGGACAGCTGGCGGGGACCCAGTACTTC	CASSRLVGQLAGTQYF	TRBJ2-5	NA	NA	TRBV7-2
TGCGCCAGCAGCCAAGCCATGGACAGGCTCACAGATACGCAGTATTTT	CASSQAMDRLTDTQYF	TRBJ2-3	TRBD1	many	TRBV4-1
TGTGCCAGCAGCGGACCAAGCCACACAGATACGCAGTATTTT	CASSGPSHTDTQYF	TRBJ2-3	NA	NA	TRBV7-9
TGTGCCATCAAAGCGGGGGACGCCTACGAGCAGTACTTC	CAIKAGDAYEQYF	TRBJ2-7	TRBD2	NA	TRBV24-1
TGTGCCACCAGTGACCAAGTACAGGGAAGGACTGAAGCTTTCTTT	CATSDQVQGRTEAFF	TRBJ1-1	NA	NA	TRBV24-1
TGTGCCACCGGCGAGGACAGTAGCAATCAGCCCCAGCATTTT	CATGEDSSNQPQHF	TRBJ1-5	NA	NA	TRBV15
TGCAGCACCGGGACAATCAACGAGCAGTACTTC	CSTGTINEQYF	TRBJ2-7	NA	few	TRBV29-1
TGCGCCAGCAGCCAACACTACAGGGGGCCTTACTATGGCTACACCTTC	CASSQHYRGPYYGYTF	TRBJ1-2	TRBD1	many	TRBV4-3
TGTGCCAGCAGCGTAGGGGTTTACGAGCAGTACTTC	CASSVGVYEQYF	TRBJ2-7	NA	NA	TRBV2
TGTGCCAGCAGCTCTTATGCAACTAATGAAAAACTGTTTTTT	CASSSYATNEKLFF	TRBJ1-4	NA	NA	TRBV7-8
TGTGCCATCAGTGAGTCGTCTGTTACTTCCCACGAGCAGTACTTC	CAISESSVTSHEQYF	TRBJ2-7	NA	large	TRBV10-3
TGTGCCAGTAGTATCAGTTCAAATTCAGTTGGAAACACCATATATTTT	CASSISSNSVGNTIYF	TRBJ1-3	NA	NA	TRBV19
TGTGCCAGCAGCCCTACGGTCGGGGGCGACTATGGCTACACCTTC	CASSPTVGGDYGYTF	TRBJ1-2	NA	NA	TRBV9
TGCAGTGCTAGAGATGGGCGGGAGACTGAAGCTTTCTTT	CSARDGRETEAFF	TRBJ1-1	NA	NA	TRBV20-1
TGTGCCAGCAGCTTACGGTCTAGCCTTCGCTCCACAGATACGCAGTATTTT	CASSLRSSLRSTDTQYF	TRBJ2-3	NA	NA	TRBV9
TGTGCCAGCAGCTTGTTAGGGGACTATGGCTACACCTTC	CASSLLGDYGYTF	TRBJ1-2	NA	NA	TRBV5-1
TGTGCCTCGGGACAGGTTAATTCACCCCTCCACTTT	CASGQVNSPLHF	TRBJ1-6	TRBD1	few	TRBV9
TGTGCCAGCAGCATATCTGTTAGCAATCAGCCCCAGCATTTT	CASSISVSNQPQHF	TRBJ1-5	NA	many	TRBV2
TGTGCCAGCAGTGAGGGGGACAGGGCCGCCTACGAGCAGTACTTC	CASSEGDRAAYEQYF	TRBJ2-7	TRBD1	many	TRBV6-2/TRBV6-3
TGCAGTGCTTCGGGTTCGGGACAGTCAGGCACAGATACGCAGTATTTT	CSASGSGQSGTDTQYF	TRBJ2-3	TRBD1	once	TRBV20-1
TGTGCCAGCAGCGAACGAAAGGATCTCTACGAGCAGTACTTC	CASSERKDLYEQYF	TRBJ2-7	NA	NA	TRBV7-9
TGTGCCAGCAGTTTAACTTATCAGCCCCAGCATTTT	CASSLTYQPQHF	TRBJ1-5	NA	NA	TRBV12-3/TRBV12-4
TGCGCCAGCAGCTTGGCCGAAGGGAGGTCTGGGACAGGACACACCTTC	CASSLAEGRSGTGHTF	TRBJ1-2	TRBD1	NA	TRBV5-1
TGTGCCAGCAGCGTCTTCACTAGCGGGGGTAGCTCCTACAATGAGCAGTTCTTC	CASSVFTSGGSSYNEQFF	TRBJ2-1	TRBD2	NA	TRBV7-8
TGTGCCAGCAGTTTAGCAGCGAACACTGAAGCTTTCTTT	CASSLAANTEAFF	TRBJ1-1	NA	many	TRBV28
TGTGCCAGCAGTCATGACAGGGCTGACAATTCACCCCTCCACTTT	CASSHDRADNSPLHF	TRBJ1-6	TRBD1	NA	TRBV2
TGCAGCGTTGAAGTGGGTTCTCGCGGGGCAGATACGCAGTATTTT	CSVEVGSRGADTQYF	TRBJ2-3	NA	NA	TRBV29-1
TGTGCCAGCAGCTCACCCAGCAGCGAGGGACTAGAGTCAGAGACCCAGTACTTC	CASSSPSSEGLESETQYF	TRBJ2-5	TRBD2	NA	TRBV7-1
TGCGCCAGCAGCTTGTCAGGGAATAAGAACTATGGCTACACCTTC	CASSLSGNKNYGYTF	TRBJ1-2	NA	NA	TRBV5-1
TGCGCCAGCAGTAAGACAGTCACCGGGGAGCTGTTTTTT	CASSKTVTGELFF	TRBJ2-2	NA	NA	TRBV10-2
TGCGCCAGCAGCTTGGCTGGAACCAACGAGCAGTACTTC	CASSLAGTNEQYF	TRBJ2-7	NA	NA	TRBV5-1
TGTGCCAGCAGCGGACAGGGCACCGGGGAGCTGTTTTTT	CASSGQGTGELFF	TRBJ2-2	TRBD1	once	TRBV7-9
TGTGCCAGCAGTGAATCTCGGCAGTTGAGTGAAAAACTGTTTTTT	CASSESRQLSEKLFF	TRBJ1-4	NA	NA	TRBV25-1
TGTGCCAGCAGCCAATCAGGGTACCTCACAGATACGCAGTATTTT	CASSQSGYLTDTQYF	TRBJ2-3	NA	NA	TRBV7-9
TGTGCCAGCAGCCCTATGCTCGGGGCAGATACGCAGTATTTT	CASSPMLGADTQYF	TRBJ2-3	NA	NA	TRBV7-3
TGTGCCAGCAGTGAACAGTCTCTGGGGACTGAAGCTTTCTTT	CASSEQSLGTEAFF	TRBJ1-1	NA	once	TRBV2
TGCGCCAGCAGCCAAGTCCGGGAGACTAGCACAGATACGCAGTATTTT	CASSQVRETSTDTQYF	TRBJ2-3	NA	NA	TRBV4-3
TGTGCCAGCAGCGCCAGTCTGCGGCGGGACACTGAAGCTTTCTTT	CASSASLRRDTEAFF	TRBJ1-1	NA	NA	TRBV9
TGCAGTGTCGCCCGGGGGCGGTACGAGCAGTACTTC	CSVARGRYEQYF	TRBJ2-7	NA	NA	TRBV20-1
TGTGCCAGTAGTATTTCTCCAAAGAACACTGAAGCTTTCTTC	CASSISPKNTEAFF	TRBJ1-1	NA	NA	TRBV19
TGTGCCAGCAGCCCCGGCAAGGGACTAGCAGGCCACGAGCAGTACTTC	CASSPGKGLAGHEQYF	TRBJ2-7	TRBD2	NA	TRBV7-6
TGCGCCAGCAGCCAGTTGGGGGCATGGGCTGAAGCTTTCTTT	CASSQLGAWAEAFF	TRBJ1-1	NA	NA	TRBV4-1
TGTGCCACAACGACAGGCGGCACAGATACGCAGTATTTT	CATTTGGTDTQYF	TRBJ2-3	NA	NA	TRBV7-9
TGCGCCAGCAGGCTGGACAGTGTGGAGACCCAGTACTTC	CASRLDSVETQYF	TRBJ2-5	NA	NA	TRBV5-1